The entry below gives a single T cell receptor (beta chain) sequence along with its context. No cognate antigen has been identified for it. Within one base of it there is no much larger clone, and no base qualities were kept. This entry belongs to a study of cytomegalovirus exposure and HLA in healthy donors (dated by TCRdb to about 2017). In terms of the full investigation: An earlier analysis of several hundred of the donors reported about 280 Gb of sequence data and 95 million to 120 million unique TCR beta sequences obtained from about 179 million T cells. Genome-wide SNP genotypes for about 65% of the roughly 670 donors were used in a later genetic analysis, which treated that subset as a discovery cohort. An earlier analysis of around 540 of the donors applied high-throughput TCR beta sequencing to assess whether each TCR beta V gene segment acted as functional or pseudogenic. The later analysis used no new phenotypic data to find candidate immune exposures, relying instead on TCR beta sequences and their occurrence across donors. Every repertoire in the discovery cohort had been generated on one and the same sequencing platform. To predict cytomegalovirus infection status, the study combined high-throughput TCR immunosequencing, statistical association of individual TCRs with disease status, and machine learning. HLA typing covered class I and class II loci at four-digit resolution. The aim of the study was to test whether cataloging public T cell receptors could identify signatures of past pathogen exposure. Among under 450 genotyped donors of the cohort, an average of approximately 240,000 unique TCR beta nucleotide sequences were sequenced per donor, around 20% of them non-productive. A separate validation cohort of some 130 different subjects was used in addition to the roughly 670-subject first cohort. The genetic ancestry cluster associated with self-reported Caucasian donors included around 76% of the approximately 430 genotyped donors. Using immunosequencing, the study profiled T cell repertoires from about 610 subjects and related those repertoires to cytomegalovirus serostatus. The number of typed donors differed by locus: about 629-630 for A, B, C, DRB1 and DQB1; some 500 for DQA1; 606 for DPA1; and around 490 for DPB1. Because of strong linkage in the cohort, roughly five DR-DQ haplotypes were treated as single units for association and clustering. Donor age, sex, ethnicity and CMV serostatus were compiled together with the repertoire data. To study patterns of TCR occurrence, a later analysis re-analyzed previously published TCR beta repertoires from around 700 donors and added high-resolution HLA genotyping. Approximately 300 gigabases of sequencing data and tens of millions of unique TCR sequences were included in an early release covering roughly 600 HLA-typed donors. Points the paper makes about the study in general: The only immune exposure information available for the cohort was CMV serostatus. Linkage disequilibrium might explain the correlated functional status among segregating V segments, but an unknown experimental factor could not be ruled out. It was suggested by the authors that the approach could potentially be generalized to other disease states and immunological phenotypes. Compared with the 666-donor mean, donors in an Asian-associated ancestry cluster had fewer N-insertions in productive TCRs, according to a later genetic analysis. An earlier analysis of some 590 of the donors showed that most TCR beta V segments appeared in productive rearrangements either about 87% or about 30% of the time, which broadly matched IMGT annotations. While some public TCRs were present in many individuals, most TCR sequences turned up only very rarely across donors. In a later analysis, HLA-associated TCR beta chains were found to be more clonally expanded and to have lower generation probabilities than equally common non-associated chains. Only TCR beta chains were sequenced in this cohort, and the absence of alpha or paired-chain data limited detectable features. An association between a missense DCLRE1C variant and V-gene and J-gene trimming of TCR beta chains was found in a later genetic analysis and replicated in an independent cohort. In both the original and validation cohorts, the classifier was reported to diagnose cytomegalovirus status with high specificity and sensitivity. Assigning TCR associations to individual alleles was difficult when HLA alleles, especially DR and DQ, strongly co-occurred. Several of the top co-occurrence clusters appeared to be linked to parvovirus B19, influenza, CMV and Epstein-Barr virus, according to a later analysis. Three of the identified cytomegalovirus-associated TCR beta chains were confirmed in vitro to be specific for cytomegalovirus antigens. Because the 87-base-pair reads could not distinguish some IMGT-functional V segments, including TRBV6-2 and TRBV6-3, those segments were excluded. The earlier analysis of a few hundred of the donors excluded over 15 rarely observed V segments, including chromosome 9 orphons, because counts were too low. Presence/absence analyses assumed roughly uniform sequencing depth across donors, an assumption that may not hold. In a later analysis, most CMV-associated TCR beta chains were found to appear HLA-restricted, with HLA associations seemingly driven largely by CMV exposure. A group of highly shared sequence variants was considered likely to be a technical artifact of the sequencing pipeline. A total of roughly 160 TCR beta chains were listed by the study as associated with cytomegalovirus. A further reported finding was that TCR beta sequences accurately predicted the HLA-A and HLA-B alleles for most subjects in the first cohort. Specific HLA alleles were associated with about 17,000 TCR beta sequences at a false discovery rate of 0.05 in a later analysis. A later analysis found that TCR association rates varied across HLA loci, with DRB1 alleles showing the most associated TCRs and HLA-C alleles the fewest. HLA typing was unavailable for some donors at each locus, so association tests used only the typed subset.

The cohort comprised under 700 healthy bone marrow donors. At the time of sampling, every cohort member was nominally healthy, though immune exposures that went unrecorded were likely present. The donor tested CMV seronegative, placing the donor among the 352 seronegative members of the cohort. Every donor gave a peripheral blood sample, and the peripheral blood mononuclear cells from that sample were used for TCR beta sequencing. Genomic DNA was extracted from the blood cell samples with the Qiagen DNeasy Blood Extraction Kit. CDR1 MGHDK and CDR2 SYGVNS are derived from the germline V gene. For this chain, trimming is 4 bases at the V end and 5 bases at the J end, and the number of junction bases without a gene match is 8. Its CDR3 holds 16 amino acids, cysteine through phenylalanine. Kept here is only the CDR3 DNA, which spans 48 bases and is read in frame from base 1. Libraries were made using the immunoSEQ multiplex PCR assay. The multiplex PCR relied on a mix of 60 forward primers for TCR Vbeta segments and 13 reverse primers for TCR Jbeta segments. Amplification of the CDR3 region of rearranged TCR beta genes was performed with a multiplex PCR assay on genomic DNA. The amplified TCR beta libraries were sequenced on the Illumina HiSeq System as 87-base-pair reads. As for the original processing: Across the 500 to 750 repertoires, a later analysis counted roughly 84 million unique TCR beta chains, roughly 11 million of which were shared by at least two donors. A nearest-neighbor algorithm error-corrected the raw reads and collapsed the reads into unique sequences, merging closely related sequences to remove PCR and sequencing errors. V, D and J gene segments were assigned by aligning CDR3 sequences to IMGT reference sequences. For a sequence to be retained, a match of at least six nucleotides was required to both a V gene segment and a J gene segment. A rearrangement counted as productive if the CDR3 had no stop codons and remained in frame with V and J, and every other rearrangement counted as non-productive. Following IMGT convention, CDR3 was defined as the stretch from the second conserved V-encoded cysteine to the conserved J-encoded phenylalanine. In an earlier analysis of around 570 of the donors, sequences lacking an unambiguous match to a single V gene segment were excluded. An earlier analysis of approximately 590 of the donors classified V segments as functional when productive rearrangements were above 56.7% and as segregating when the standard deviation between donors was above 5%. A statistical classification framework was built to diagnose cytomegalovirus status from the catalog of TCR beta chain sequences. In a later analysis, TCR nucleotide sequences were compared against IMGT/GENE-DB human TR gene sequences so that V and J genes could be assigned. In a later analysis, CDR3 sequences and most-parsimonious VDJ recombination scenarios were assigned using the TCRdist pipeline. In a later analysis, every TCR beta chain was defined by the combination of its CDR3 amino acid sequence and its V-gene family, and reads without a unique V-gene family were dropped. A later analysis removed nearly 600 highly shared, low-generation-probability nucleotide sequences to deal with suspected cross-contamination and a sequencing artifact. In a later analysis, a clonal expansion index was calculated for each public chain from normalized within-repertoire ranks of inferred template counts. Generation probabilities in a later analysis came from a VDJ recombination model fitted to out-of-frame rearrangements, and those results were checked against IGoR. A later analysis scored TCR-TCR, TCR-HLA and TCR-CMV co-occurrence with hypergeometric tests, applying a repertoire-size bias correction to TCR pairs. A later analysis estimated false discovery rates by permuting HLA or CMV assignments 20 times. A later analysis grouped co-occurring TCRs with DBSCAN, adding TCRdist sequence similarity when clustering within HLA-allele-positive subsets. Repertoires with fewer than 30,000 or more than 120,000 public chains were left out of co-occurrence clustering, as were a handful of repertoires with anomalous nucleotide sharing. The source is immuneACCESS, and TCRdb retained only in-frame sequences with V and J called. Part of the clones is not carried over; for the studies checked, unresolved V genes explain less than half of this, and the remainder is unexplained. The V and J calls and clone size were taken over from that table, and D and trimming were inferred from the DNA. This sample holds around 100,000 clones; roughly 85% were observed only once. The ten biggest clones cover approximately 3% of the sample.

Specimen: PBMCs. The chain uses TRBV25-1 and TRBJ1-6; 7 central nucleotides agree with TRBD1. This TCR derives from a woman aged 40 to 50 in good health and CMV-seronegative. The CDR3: CASSGGWTGDNSPLHF. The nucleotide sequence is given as TGTGCCAGCAGTGGGGGGTGGACAGGCGATAATTCACCCCTCCACTTT.